These T cell receptor beta chains were read from a single sample in a study of blood T cell repertoires in COVID-19. Sequencing used immunoSEQ multiplex PCR; TCRdb keeps in-frame clones, though not all of them. This table holds about 200,000 clones, 85% found once. What was sequenced was PBMCs or T cells enriched from blood (not recorded which). All receptors derive from a man aged 40-49 years who had recovered from COVID-19. CDR3s include the opening cysteine and the closing phenylalanine or tryptophan. D genes are given only for firm matches. Size values are once, few and many counts, or a class for expanded clones, and some rows have none.

>TRBV5-4|TRBD2|NA|TRBJ2-7
CASSLTSGRVSSYEQYF
TGTGCCAGCAGCTTGACTAGCGGGAGGGTAAGCTCCTACGAGCAGTACTTC
>TRBV25-1|TRBD1|NA|TRBJ2-2
CASSPPTGGFAGELFF
TGTGCCAGCAGTCCCCCGACAGGGGGGTTCGCCGGGGAGCTGTTTTTT
>TRBV30|NA|NA|TRBJ2-1
CAWDSYNEQFF
TGTGCCTGGGACTCATACAATGAGCAGTTCTTC
>TRBV6-2/TRBV6-3|TRBD2|NA|TRBJ2-1
CASSYPTGTSGNPYNEQFF
TGTGCCAGCAGTTACCCGACCGGGACTAGCGGGAACCCCTACAATGAGCAGTTCTTC
>TRBV6-4|NA|NA|TRBJ1-1
CASSERGGGNTEAFF
TGTGCCAGCAGTGAGAGGGGAGGAGGGAACACTGAAGCTTTCTTT
>TRBV5-1|TRBD2|NA|TRBJ2-7
CASSKGTSGNYEQYF
TGCGCCAGCAGCAAAGGGACTAGCGGCAACTACGAGCAGTACTTC
>TRBV5-1|NA|NA|TRBJ2-1
CASSPGQPSYNEQFF
TGCGCCAGCAGCCCGGGACAACCCTCCTACAATGAGCAGTTCTTC
>TRBV28|TRBD1|NA|TRBJ2-6
CASSLYRGQGAPGANVLTF
TGTGCCAGCAGTTTATACCGCGGACAGGGGGCGCCGGGGGCCAACGTCCTGACTTTC
>TRBV19|TRBD1|NA|TRBJ1-1
CASSSGQANTEAFF
TGTGCCAGTAGTAGCGGACAGGCCAACACTGAAGCTTTCTTT
>TRBV2|TRBD2|NA|TRBJ2-3
CASRGASGTDTQYF
TGTGCCAGCAGGGGGGCTAGCGGGACAGATACGCAGTATTTT
>TRBV10-3|TRBD1|NA|TRBJ1-4
CAISESKSDRLNEKLFF
TGTGCCATCAGTGAGTCCAAATCGGACAGGTTGAATGAAAAACTGTTTTTT
>TRBV15|TRBD1|NA|TRBJ2-7
CATSTSDRETYEQYF
TGTGCCACCAGCACCTCCGACAGGGAAACCTACGAGCAGTACTTC
>TRBV3-1/TRBV3-2|NA|NA|TRBJ1-4
CASSQTGSTNEKLFF
TGTGCCAGCAGCCAAACAGGGAGTACTAATGAAAAACTGTTTTTT
>TRBV7-9|NA|NA|TRBJ2-3
CASSFYNSLPETSTDTQYF
TGTGCCAGCAGCTTCTATAATAGTCTTCCAGAGACTAGCACAGATACGCAGTATTTT
>TRBV5-1|NA|few|TRBJ1-1
CASSSTGNTEAFF
TGCGCCAGCAGCTCTACCGGGAACACTGAAGCTTTCTTT
>TRBV29-1|NA|NA|TRBJ1-2
CSGHGGTSNYGYTF
TGCAGCGGTCACGGGGGGACTTCGAACTATGGCTACACCTTC
>TRBV7-9|NA|NA|TRBJ1-4
CASSLDGRKLFF
TGTGCCAGCAGCTTAGACGGTAGAAAACTGTTTTTT
>TRBV5-4|TRBD1|once|TRBJ1-1
CASSRRTGVNTEAFF
TGTGCCAGCAGCCGAAGGACAGGCGTGAACACTGAAGCTTTCTTT
>TRBV2|NA|NA|TRBJ2-4
CASSEAPLVKNIQYF
TGTGCCAGCAGTGAAGCGCCACTCGTTAAAAACATTCAGTACTTC
>TRBV18|NA|once|TRBJ1-3
CASSPGTVGNTIYF
TGTGCCAGCTCACCGGGGACTGTAGGAAACACCATATATTTT
>TRBV4-3|NA|NA|TRBJ1-3
CASSLMDFSGNTIYF
TGCGCCAGCAGCCTAATGGACTTCTCTGGAAACACCATATATTTT
>TRBV5-1|NA|once|TRBJ1-1
CASSLAGWNTEAFF
TGCGCCAGCAGCTTAGCAGGATGGAACACTGAAGCTTTCTTT